A selection of T cell receptor beta chains follows, all from one sample in a study of cytomegalovirus exposure and HLA in healthy donors. The assay was immunoSEQ multiplex PCR, and TCRdb's table has in-frame clones only and misses some. The sample data list around 140,000 clones. The sequenced sample was PBMCs. These receptors were collected from a male donor in good health and CMV-seronegative. CDR3s include the opening cysteine and the closing phenylalanine or tryptophan. A D gene is named only where the DNA matches it firmly.

>17|TRBV4-1|-|TRBJ1-4
CASSQDQGHPSDEKLFF
>10|TRBV6-5|-|TRBJ2-5
CATGQETQYF
>10|TRBV29-1|-|TRBJ2-1
CSVKGDEQFF
>14|TRBV5-6|-|TRBJ2-7
CASSLAGQIYEQYF
>14|TRBV7-9|-|TRBJ1-5
CASSSSGPNQPQHF
>12|TRBV25-1|-|TRBJ2-7
CASSEGGSEQYF
>14|TRBV6-6|-|TRBJ1-1
CASSLGQLNTEAFF
>16|TRBV7-2|TRBD1|TRBJ2-7
CASSLDSGTGGREQYF
>13|TRBV29-1|-|TRBJ1-4
CSAKGGFRKKLFF
>11|TRBV7-9|-|TRBJ1-1
CATSSNTEAFF
>14|TRBV28|TRBD2|TRBJ2-5
CASIPGGVGETQYF
>16|TRBV27|TRBD2|TRBJ2-1
CASSNRGLALRDEQFF
>13|TRBV19|-|TRBJ2-7
CASSGQLSYEQYF
>15|TRBV6-5|-|TRBJ1-1
CASSYSQGGDTEAFF
>15|TRBV7-9|TRBD1|TRBJ1-5
CASSKGQGAFQPQHF
>10|TRBV11-2|-|TRBJ1-1
CASSRGEAFF
>12|TRBV5-1|-|TRBJ2-5
CASRQGQETQYF
>12|TRBV29-1|-|TRBJ1-5
CSVSEGAQPQHF
>16|TRBV15|TRBD2|TRBJ2-7
CATSRELAGVGYEQYF
>12|TRBV30|-|TRBJ2-3
CAWRQGTDTQYF
>16|TRBV4-3|TRBD1|TRBJ2-2
CASSQGIGTVTGELFF